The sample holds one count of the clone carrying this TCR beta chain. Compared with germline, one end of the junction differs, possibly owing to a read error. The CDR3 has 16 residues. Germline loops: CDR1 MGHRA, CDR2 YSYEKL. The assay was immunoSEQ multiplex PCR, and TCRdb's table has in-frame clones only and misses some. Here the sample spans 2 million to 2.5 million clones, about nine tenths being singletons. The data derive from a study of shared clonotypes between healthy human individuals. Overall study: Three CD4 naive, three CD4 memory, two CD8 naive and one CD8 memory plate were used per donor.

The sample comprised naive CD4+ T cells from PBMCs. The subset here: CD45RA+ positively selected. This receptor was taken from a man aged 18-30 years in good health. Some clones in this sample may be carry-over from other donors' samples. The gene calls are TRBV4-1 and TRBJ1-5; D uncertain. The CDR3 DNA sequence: TGCGCCAGCAGACAAGAAATCTCGGTGACGGGGCAGCCCCAGCATTTT. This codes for CASRQEISVTGQPQHF.